What follows are 18 T cell receptor beta chains derived from one specimen sequenced in a study of T-cell memory formation after mild COVID-19. TCRdb analysed the 5' RACE reads with MiXCR anew, one entry per CDR3 protein. The profile shows around 300,000 distinct CDR3 sequences, 8% to 10% of them singletons. Material: PBMCs or a T cell subset sorted from them (not recorded which). These TCRs come from a man aged 18 to 29 who had mild COVID-19 (a few samples of this study predate the infection). Cell type and time point are not known.

The chain has TRBV27 and TRBJ1-1; the D is unclear. V was pared by 2 bases and J by 0 bases, with 10 bases between. Germline values: CDR1 MNHEY, CDR2 SMNVEV (reference sequence). The CDR3 has 15 amino acids. The CDR3: CASSLLPRLNTEAFF. CDR3 sequence (DNA): TGTGCCAGCAGTTTACTTCCGAGATTGAACACTGAAGCTTTCTTT.

The chain has TRBV20-1 and TRBJ2-5; no definite D call. V shed 3 bases and J shed 5 bases, with 13 bases lying between them. Germline lookup yields CDR1 DFQATT and CDR2 SNEGSKA (reference sequence). The CDR3 spans 13 residues. The CDR3 DNA reads TGCAGTGCTAGTGAAAACAGAAAGGAGACCCAGTACTTC. Its translation: CSASENRKETQYF.

This clonotype turned up a few times. The chain couples TRBV12-3 or TRBV12-4 to TRBJ1-4; D may be TRBD1 (5 bases). V was clipped by 5 bases and J by 4 bases, with 11 bases between them. The CDR3 spans 14 residues. This chain's CDR3 is CASSQGLNNEKLFF. DNA for the CDR3: TGTGCCAGCAGTCAGGGACTGAATAATGAAAAACTGTTTTTT.

This clonotype was recorded a few times. The chain combines TRBV20-1 with TRBJ2-1; 9 bases are shared with TRBD2. This CDR3 contains 17 residues. Germline CDR1 reads DFQATT; CDR2 reads SNEGSKA (reference sequence). The junction had 8 bases not matched to a gene; V was cut back by 0 bases and J by 2 bases. DNA for the CDR3: TGCAGTGCTAGAGATAGGGGTAGCGGGGGCCCCTACAATGAGCAGTTCTTC. Amino acid sequence: CSARDRGSGGPYNEQFF.

This clonotype was seen a few times. The chain has TRBV25-1 and TRBJ1-1; D gene unclear. The CDR3 has 16 amino acids. V was cut by 0 bases and J by 1 base, with 12 bases left in between. The germline CDR1 and CDR2 sequences are MGHDK and SYGVNS. CDR3 amino acids: CASSEYLRPGNTEAFF. In DNA form, the CDR3 reads TGTGCCAGCAGTGAATATTTACGTCCGGGGAACACTGAAGCTTTCTTT.

At least ten counts were recorded for this clonotype. The chain has TRBV7-2 and TRBJ2-5; TRBD2 aligns across 10 bases. Trimming cost V 5 bases and J 5 bases; bases outside gene matches: 2. The length of the CDR3 is 13 residues. Germline V CDR1 and CDR2: SGHTA, FQGNSA. CDR3 residues: CASSGLAVETQYF. The CDR3 coding sequence is TGTGCCAGCAGCGGACTAGCGGTTGAGACCCAGTACTTC.

The table lists this clonotype with many counts. The V call is TRBV3-1, the J call TRBJ2-3; D gene uncertain. The V and J ends lost 1 base and 3 bases respectively, with 11 bases between them. This CDR3 has 15 residues. Looked up from germline, CDR1 is LGHDT and CDR2 is YNNKEL (reference sequence). The CDR3 spells CASSQGAPRTDTQYF. DNA for the CDR3: TGTGCCAGCAGCCAAGGGGCGCCTAGGACAGATACGCAGTATTTT.

This clonotype was counted many times. The rearrangement uses TRBV4-1 and TRBJ1-1; D call uncertain. V was cut by 0 bases and J by 4 bases, with 18 bases left in between. There are 17 residues in the CDR3. In germline, CDR1 is MGHRA, CDR2 YSYEKL. CDR3 DNA sequence: TGCGCCAGCAGCCAAGATAGGAGCCCGCAGGTTGGCACTGAAGCTTTCTTT. The encoded protein is CASSQDRSPQVGTEAFF.

This chain links TRBV5-1 with TRBJ1-4; no reliable D call. The CDR3 consists of 16 residues. Germline-derived CDR1 and CDR2 are SGHRS and YFSETQ. V gave up 4 bases and J gave up 0 bases, with 13 bases separating them. CDR3 DNA: TGCGCCAGCAGCCCGGCCGACACCGCAACTAATGAAAAACTGTTTTTT. This translates into CASSPADTATNEKLFF.

This sequence joins TRBV29-1 and TRBJ1-2, with TRBD1 identical over 12 bases. This CDR3 spans 15 amino acids. The germline CDR1 and CDR2 sequences are SQVTM and ANQGSEA. Trimming cost V 7 bases and J 7 bases; bases outside gene matches: 13. The CDR3 sequence: CSAGDRGRIDAGYTF. CDR3 DNA sequence: TGCAGCGCGGGGGACAGGGGGCGAATTGACGCTGGCTACACCTTC.

This clonotype was picked up a small number of times. V usage is TRBV7-9 and J usage is TRBJ1-2; D is unresolved. Trimming pared 5 bases from V and 7 bases from J, leaving 14 bases between. From germline, CDR1 is SEHNR and CDR2 FQNEAQ (reference sequence). This CDR3 spans 13 amino acids. CDR3 residues: CASSGDPGGGYTF. CDR3 in DNA: TGTGCCAGCAGCGGCGACCCGGGCGGTGGCTACACCTTC.

This clonotype has only a few counts. The rearrangement links TRBV7-8 to TRBJ2-5, with TRBD1 as a possible D gene (6 bases). Germline V gene sequence: CDR1 SGHVS, CDR2 FQNEAQ. Trimming stripped 3 bases from V and 4 bases from J, with 15 bases between. The CDR3 is 15 amino acids. CDR3 residues: CASSLGHLVGETQYF. As DNA, the CDR3 is TGTGCCAGCAGCTTGGGACACCTGGTCGGAGAGACCCAGTACTTC.

This clonotype was found a few times. V gene TRBV4-3 combines with J gene TRBJ2-3; D perhaps matches TRBD2 (7 bases). The germline V gene encodes CDR1 LGHNA and CDR2 YSLEER. Deletions cut 0 bases from V and 6 bases from J, with 16 bases between. The CDR3 contains 16 residues. CDR3 bases: TGCGCCAGCAGCCAAGATTTGGAGGGGGGGCGGGATACGCAGTATTTT. Amino acid sequence: CASSQDLEGGRDTQYF.

V usage is TRBV5-1 and J usage is TRBJ2-3, with TRBD2 identical over 8 bases. CDR1 SGHRS and CDR2 YFSETQ come from the germline V gene. The V and J ends lost 4 bases and 6 bases, in that order; junction bases with no gene match: 4. The CDR3 is 13 amino acids. This CDR3 is CASSPGGPDTQYF. In nucleotides, the CDR3 is TGCGCCAGCAGCCCGGGGGGGCCCGATACGCAGTATTTT.

This clonotype was counted between two and nine times. The chain couples TRBV20-1 to TRBJ2-3; D possibly corresponds to TRBD1 (5 bases). Per the germline V gene, CDR1 is DFQATT and CDR2 is SNEGSKA (reference sequence). The CDR3 is 18 amino acids. V was trimmed by 0 bases and J by 0 bases, leaving 19 bases between them. CDR3 sequence: CSARDLAGHGTSTDTQYF. The CDR3 nucleotides are TGCAGTGCTAGAGATCTCGCAGGACACGGAACTAGCACAGATACGCAGTATTTT.

The sample holds many counts of this clonotype. The CDR3 sequence: CASSFTGDTEAFF. The CDR3 coding sequence is TGCGCCAGCAGCTTCACAGGGGACACTGAAGCTTTCTTT. The gene calls are TRBV5-1 and TRBJ1-1, with TRBD1 identical over 7 bases. This CDR3 has 13 amino acids. V was clipped by 2 bases and J by 3 bases; unmatched bases: 1. CDR1 is SGHRS, CDR2 YFSETQ, per germline.

V gene TRBV6-2 or TRBV6-3 combines with J gene TRBJ2-7; 10 nucleotides line up with TRBD2. Looked up from germline, CDR1 is MNHEY and CDR2 is SVGEGT. This CDR3 contains 15 residues. V dropped 2 bases and J dropped 2; count of bases not matched to a gene: 3. CDR3 bases: TGTGCCAGCAGTTACCCCAGCGGGGGGGCCTACGAGCAGTACGTC. It codes for CASSYPSGGAYEQYV.

This clonotype was seen a handful of times. The chain couples TRBV5-6 to TRBJ2-1, with TRBD1 identical over 9 bases. Germline assignment: CDR1 SGHDT and CDR2 YYEEEE. V lost 4 bases to trimming and J lost 6 bases; unmatched junction nucleotides: 5. The CDR3 length is 14 residues. CDR3 sequence: CASSQGQGPNEQFF. In DNA form, the CDR3 reads TGTGCCAGCAGCCAAGGACAGGGGCCCAATGAGCAGTTCTTC.